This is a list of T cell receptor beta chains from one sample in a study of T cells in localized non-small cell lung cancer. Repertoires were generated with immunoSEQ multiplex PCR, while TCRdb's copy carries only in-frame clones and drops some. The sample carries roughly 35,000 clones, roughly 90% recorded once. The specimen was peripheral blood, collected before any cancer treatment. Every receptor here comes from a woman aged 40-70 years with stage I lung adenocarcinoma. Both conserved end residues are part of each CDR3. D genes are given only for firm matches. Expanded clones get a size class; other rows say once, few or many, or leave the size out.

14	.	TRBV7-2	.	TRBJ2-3	CASSLNLGTDTQYF	TGTGCCAGCAGCTTAAACTTAGGTACAGATACGCAGTATTTT
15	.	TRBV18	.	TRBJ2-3	CASSPPARVADTQYF	TGTGCCAGCTCACCACCGGCGCGGGTCGCAGATACGCAGTATTTT
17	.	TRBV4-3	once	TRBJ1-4	CASSQDGLGQANEKLFF	TGCGCCAGCAGCCAAGATGGTTTGGGGCAGGCTAATGAAAAACTGTTTTTT
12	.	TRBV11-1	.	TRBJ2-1	CASSPADNEQFF	TGTGCCAGCAGCCCGGCGGACAATGAGCAGTTCTTC
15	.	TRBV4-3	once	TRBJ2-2	CASSQARGGTGELFF	TGCGCCAGCAGCCAAGCAAGGGGCGGCACCGGGGAGCTGTTTTTT
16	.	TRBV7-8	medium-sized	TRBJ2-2	CASSLVDTRGTGELFF	TGTGCCAGCAGCTTAGTGGACACTAGAGGAACCGGGGAGCTGTTTTTT
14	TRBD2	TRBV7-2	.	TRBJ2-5	CASSLAGGVETQYF	TGTGCCAGCAGCTTAGCGGGGGGGGTAGAGACCCAGTACTTC
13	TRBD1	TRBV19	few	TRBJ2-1	CASRDRRNNEQFF	TGTGCCAGTAGGGACAGGAGAAACAATGAGCAGTTCTTC
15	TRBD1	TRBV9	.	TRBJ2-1	CASSTQGETYNEQFF	TGTGCCAGCAGCACCCAGGGGGAAACCTACAATGAGCAGTTCTTC
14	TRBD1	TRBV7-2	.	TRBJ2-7	CASSPRDRNYEQYF	TGTGCCAGCAGCCCCCGGGACAGAAACTACGAGCAGTACTTC
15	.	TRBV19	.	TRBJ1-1	CASSTSGLSRTEAFF	TGTGCCAGTAGTACTTCGGGTCTATCAAGGACTGAAGCTTTCTTT
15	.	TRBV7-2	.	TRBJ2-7	CASSLELYGYYEQYF	TGTGCCAGCAGCTTAGAGTTATACGGGTACTACGAGCAGTACTTC
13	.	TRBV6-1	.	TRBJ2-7	CASEKDLGGEQYF	TGTGCCAGCGAAAAAGACTTAGGAGGCGAGCAGTACTTC
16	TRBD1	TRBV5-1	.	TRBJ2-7	CASSLNNRGRYDEQYF	TGCGCCAGCAGCCTTAACAACAGGGGGCGCTATGACGAGCAGTACTTC
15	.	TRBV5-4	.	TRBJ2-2	CASRVRGPDTGELFF	TGTGCCAGCAGGGTGCGAGGGCCCGACACCGGGGAGCTGTTTTTT
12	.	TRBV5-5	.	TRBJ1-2	CASSLHNSGYTF	TGTGCCAGCAGCTTGCACAACAGCGGCTACACCTTC